The source of this T cell receptor (beta chain) is a study of OX40 agonist ivuxolimab in advanced cancers. Study context: Dosing consisted of intravenous ivuxolimab at 0.01 to 10 mg/kg every 2 weeks. Points from the study as a whole: Part of the nonresponder group also had normalized T-cell clonal expansion that was low. More expanded clones were seen, on average, in CD8+ T cells than in CD4+.

Looked up from germline, CDR1 is SGHNT and CDR2 is YYREEE (reference sequence). V was shortened by 4 bases and J by 5 bases, with 22 bases between the two germline ends. The CDR3 sequence is 16 residues long. Method: immunoSEQ multiplex PCR; TCRdb's copy keeps in-frame clones and lacks some. The table records about 35,000 clones, about 84% of them present only once. In regard to this clone: Its antigen is not known.

The rearrangement links TRBV5-4 to TRBJ2-7; no firm D call. The specimen comprised CD4+ or CD8+ T cells sorted from blood, sampled in a trial of the OX40 agonist ivuxolimab. The source of this sequence is an adult with an advanced solid tumor such as melanoma, head and neck, liver or kidney cancer. CDR3 in DNA: TGTGCCAGCAGCCCCCGTAAAGGACGAACTTGGGACGAGCAGTACTTC. This codes for CASSPRKGRTWDEQYF.